A selection of T cell receptor beta chains follows, all from one sample in a study of control samples from healthy donors and cancer patients. Repertoires were generated with immunoSEQ multiplex PCR, while TCRdb's copy carries only in-frame clones and drops some. The sample carries about 99,000 clones, around 89% recorded once. Sequencing was done on a sample of PBMCs. The receptors derive from a man between 60 and 75 years old with lung cancer. CDR3s include the opening cysteine and the closing phenylalanine or tryptophan. D genes are given only for firm matches. Clone size appears in some rows only: once, few, many, or a class for an expanded clone.

clone_size,j_call,v_call,d_call,cdr3_aa,cdr3_nt
NA,TRBJ1-2,TRBV2,NA,CASSEGLFYGYTF,TGTGCCAGCAGTGAAGGGCTGTTCTATGGCTACACCTTC
NA,TRBJ2-2,TRBV7-3,NA,CASSLIGANTGELFF,TGTGCCAGCAGCTTGATCGGGGCTAACACCGGGGAGCTGTTTTTT
NA,TRBJ2-7,TRBV11-2,TRBD1,CASSLEGQGRQYF,TGTGCCAGCAGCTTAGAAGGACAGGGACGGCAGTACTTC
NA,TRBJ1-2,TRBV30,TRBD1,CAWSVDRGNYGYTF,TGTGCCTGGAGTGTGGACAGGGGGAACTATGGCTACACCTTC
NA,TRBJ2-5,TRBV24-1,NA,CATSDPRGSETQYF,TGTGCCACCAGTGACCCGAGAGGGTCAGAGACCCAGTACTTC
NA,TRBJ1-2,TRBV10-1,TRBD1,CASSGQGDDYGYTF,TGCGCCAGCAGTGGACAGGGTGATGACTATGGCTACACCTTC
NA,TRBJ2-5,TRBV14,NA,CASSQAEGGRFETQYF,TGTGCCAGCAGCCAGGCGGAGGGAGGTCGGTTCGAGACCCAGTACTTC
NA,TRBJ1-5,TRBV3-1/TRBV3-2,NA,CASSQDPHVQGGSNQPQHF,TGTGCCAGCAGCCAAGACCCCCACGTCCAGGGAGGGAGCAATCAGCCCCAGCATTTT
NA,TRBJ1-5,TRBV24-1,TRBD1,CATSDSRQGRSNQPQHF,TGTGCCACCAGTGATAGTCGACAGGGGAGAAGCAATCAGCCCCAGCATTTT
NA,TRBJ2-7,TRBV5-1,NA,CASSFTGSYEQYF,TGCGCCAGCAGCTTCACAGGCTCCTACGAGCAGTACTTC
NA,TRBJ2-1,TRBV27,NA,CASSLSRGGEQFF,TGTGCCAGCAGTCTCTCCAGGGGGGGTGAGCAGTTCTTC
once,TRBJ1-6,TRBV5-1,TRBD1,CASSSWTGLSSYNSPLHF,TGCGCCAGCAGCTCCTGGACAGGGTTGAGCTCCTATAATTCACCCCTCCACTTT
NA,TRBJ2-4,TRBV29-1,TRBD1,CSVVSGGELIAKNIQYF,TGCAGCGTTGTCTCAGGGGGAGAGTTAATAGCCAAAAACATTCAGTACTTC